What follows are 18 T cell receptor beta chains derived from one specimen sequenced in a study of blood T cell repertoires in COVID-19. Data came from immunoSEQ multiplex PCR; TCRdb stores just in-frame clones and leaves some out. The sample has 90,000 to 140,000 clones, 80% to 90% seen once. Sequences were obtained from peripheral blood. The receptors originated from a woman in her seventies with acute or convalescent COVID-19.

This chain uses TRBV24-1 with TRBJ1-2; D possibly corresponds to TRBD1 (5 bases). Trimming took off 2 bases at V and 1 base at J, with 10 bases between the two ends. This CDR3 is 15 amino acids long. From germline, CDR1 is KGHDR and CDR2 SFDVKD. The CDR3 is CATSDSGELNYGYTF. DNA of the CDR3: TGTGCCACCAGTGATTCGGGGGAACTTAACTATGGCTACACCTTC.

The chain uses TRBV6-5 and TRBJ2-1; 7 bases line up with TRBD2. Germline values: CDR1 MNHEY, CDR2 SVGAGI. This CDR3 is 13 amino acids long. Germline trimming cut 10 bases from V and 2 bases from J; bases unmatched to any gene: 5. CDR3: CAIRLAPYNEQFF. DNA for the CDR3: TGTGCCATACGACTAGCCCCCTACAATGAGCAGTTCTTC.

The gene calls are TRBV3-1 (or the pseudogene TRBV3-2) and TRBJ1-2; 9 bases align to TRBD1. Trimming removed 1 base from V and 8 bases from J; junction bases left unmatched: 11. The germline gives CDR1 LGHDT, CDR2 YNNKEL (reference sequence). The CDR3 is 16 residues long. CDR3 nucleotides: TGTGCCAGCAGCCAAGCCCCGGACAGGGGAGAAGGGGGCTACACCTTC. This gives the protein CASSQAPDRGEGGYTF.

The gene calls are TRBV6-5 and TRBJ2-2; D possibly corresponds to TRBD1 (7 bases). CDR1 and CDR2 (germline): MNHEY, SVGAGI. Deletions cut 5 bases from V and 7 bases from J, with 17 bases between. CDR3 size: 15 residues. The CDR3: CASSPLQGGVGELFF. Written as DNA, the CDR3 is TGTGCCAGCAGTCCCCTGCAGGGGGGCGTCGGGGAGCTGTTTTTT.

V is TRBV27 and J is TRBJ2-3; the match to TRBD2 covers 10 bases. V was pared by 5 bases and J by 1 base, with 3 bases of the junction left unmatched. Germline assignment: CDR1 MNHEY and CDR2 SMNVEV (reference sequence). This CDR3 region has 15 residues. The CDR3 DNA reads TGTGCCAGCAGTAGGCTAGCGGGGGGCACAGATACGCAGTATTTT. It codes for CASSRLAGGTDTQYF.

The rearrangement uses TRBV6-5 and TRBJ1-3, with 8 nucleotides matching TRBD1. This CDR3 region has 15 residues. With V trimmed by 6 bases and J by 2 bases, 6 bases remained unmatched. Germline V lookup: CDR1 MNHEY, CDR2 SVGAGI. In nucleotides, the CDR3 is TGTGCCAGCAGCGTAACACAGGGGGCTGGAAACACCATATATTTT. The encoded protein is CASSVTQGAGNTIYF.

The V and J genes are TRBV27 and TRBJ2-3; 8 nucleotides align to TRBD1. Germline V gives CDR1 MNHEY, CDR2 SMNVEV (reference sequence). CDR3 length: 14 amino acids. Unmatched junction bases numbered 6, after V lost 6 bases and J lost 4 bases. CDR3 nucleotides: TGTGCCAGCAGCCTGGACAGGGCTTCAGATACGCAGTATTTT. Translating gives CASSLDRASDTQYF.

This clone came up once. This rearrangement joins TRBV10-3 to TRBJ1-1, with a tentative D call TRBD1 (5 bases). Per germline, CDR1 ENHRY and CDR2 SYGVKD. The V end lost 7 bases, the J end lost 4 bases, and 16 bases lay between the germline ends. The CDR3 covers 14 residues. The CDR3 DNA is TGTGCCATCACAGGGTCCGGTGTAATCACTGAAGCTTTCTTT. Protein product: CAITGSGVITEAFF.

The rearrangement joins TRBV4-2 to TRBJ1-6, with unresolved D. CDR3 length equals 14 residues. CDR1 is LGHNA, CDR2 YNFKEQ, per germline. V lost 0 bases to trimming and J lost 6 bases, with 6 bases between them. Written as DNA, the CDR3 is TGTGCCAGCAGCCAAGAAACGGGTAATTCACCCCTCCACTTT. This translates into CASSQETGNSPLHF.

The chain carries TRBV28 and TRBJ2-3; TRBD2 might be the D (5 bases). The CDR3 consists of 17 residues. Deletions cut 2 bases from V and 2 bases from J, with 17 bases between. Per the germline V gene, CDR1 is MDHEN and CDR2 is SYDVKM. DNA for the CDR3: TGTGCCAGCAGTTTACCTCAGGTAGCGCAATCCACAGATACGCAGTATTTT. Its protein is CASSLPQVAQSTDTQYF.

There are many counts of this clone. The chain has TRBV9 and TRBJ2-7; 9 positions agree with TRBD2. Trimming at V came to 0 bases and at J to 3 bases, leaving 7 bases not matched to a gene. This CDR3 contains 16 residues. Germline CDR1 SGDLS, CDR2 YYNGEE. DNA for the CDR3: TGTGCCAGCAGCGTAGGAGGCGGGAGGGCCTACTACGAGCAGTACTTC. Translated, it gives CASSVGGGRAYYEQYF.

This rearrangement joins TRBV4-1 to TRBJ1-6, with D maybe TRBD1 (5 bases). V dropped 1 base and J dropped 15 bases, with 13 bases sitting between them. In germline, CDR1 is MGHRA, CDR2 YSYEKL. The CDR3 contains 13 residues. The CDR3 DNA follows: TGCGCCAGCAGCCAAGGCCTGGCAGGGCGCCTCCACTTT. As protein: CASSQGLAGRLHF.

This chain uses TRBV27 with TRBJ2-7, with 9 nucleotides matching TRBD1. Germline V gives CDR1 MNHEY, CDR2 SMNVEV (reference sequence). This CDR3 contains 12 residues. V gave up 6 bases and J gave up 5 bases; unmatched junction bases: 2. Here the CDR3 DNA reads TGTGCCAGCAGCGGGGACAGGGACGAGCAGTACTTC. It specifies CASSGDRDEQYF.

This chain connects TRBV10-3 to TRBJ2-7; 9 bases agree with TRBD1. Germline CDR1 is ENHRY and CDR2 is SYGVKD. Losses at the gene ends were 4 bases for V and 5 bases for J; bases not matched to a gene: 9. This CDR3 has 15 residues. The CDR3 DNA reads TGTGCCATCAGTGGCCGGGACAGGGACGGTCACGAGCAGTACTTC. Protein: CAISGRDRDGHEQYF.

This clone showed up many times. This chain joins TRBV10-2 and TRBJ1-5; weak D call: TRBD1 (5 bases). The germline gives CDR1 WSHSY, CDR2 SAAADI. The CDR3 totals 18 residues. The V end lost 2 bases, the J end lost 2 bases, and 19 bases lay between the germline ends. In nucleotides, the CDR3 is TGCGCCAGCAGTGAGAGTCGGGACTCAGGACGTGGCAATCAGCCCCAGCATTTT. It encodes CASSESRDSGRGNQPQHF.

This clone was seen a few times. The V gene is TRBV6-2 or TRBV6-3, the J gene TRBJ2-3, with D perhaps matching TRBD2 (5 bases). This CDR3 has 16 amino acids. Germline CDR1 reads MNHEY; CDR2 reads SVGEGT. The germline V and J ends were trimmed by 5 bases and 1 base, with 16 bases remaining between them. CDR3 sequence reads: CASSPLAGSGTDTQYF. For the CDR3, the DNA is TGTGCCAGCAGTCCCCTAGCTGGGAGCGGCACAGATACGCAGTATTTT.

The genes are TRBV18 and TRBJ2-7; 9 bases match TRBD1. Per germline, CDR1 KGHSH and CDR2 LQKENI. This CDR3 is 14 amino acids long. J gave up 6 bases and V 3 bases, and 6 bases lay outside the gene matches. The CDR3 loop reads CASSPGTGFFEQYF. In DNA form, the CDR3 reads TGTGCCAGCTCACCCGGGACAGGGTTTTTCGAGCAGTACTTC. Together with reference TRBV18 and TRBJ2-7, the CDR3 gives the full variable domain: NAGVMQNPRHLVRRRGQEARLRCSPMKGHSHVYWYRQLPEEGLKFMVYLQKENIIDESGMPKERFSAEFPKEGPSILRIQQVVRGDSAAYFCASSPGTGFFEQYFGPGTRLTVT.

The rearrangement uses TRBV19 and TRBJ1-1; D might be TRBD1 (5 bases). This CDR3 contains 13 residues. The germline gives CDR1 LNHDA, CDR2 SQIVND (reference sequence). V was trimmed by 7 bases and J by 7 bases, leaving 16 bases between them. For the CDR3, the DNA is TGTGCCAGTATCCCCGGGGGGGGGATTGAAGCTTTCTTT. Translating it yields CASIPGGGIEAFF.